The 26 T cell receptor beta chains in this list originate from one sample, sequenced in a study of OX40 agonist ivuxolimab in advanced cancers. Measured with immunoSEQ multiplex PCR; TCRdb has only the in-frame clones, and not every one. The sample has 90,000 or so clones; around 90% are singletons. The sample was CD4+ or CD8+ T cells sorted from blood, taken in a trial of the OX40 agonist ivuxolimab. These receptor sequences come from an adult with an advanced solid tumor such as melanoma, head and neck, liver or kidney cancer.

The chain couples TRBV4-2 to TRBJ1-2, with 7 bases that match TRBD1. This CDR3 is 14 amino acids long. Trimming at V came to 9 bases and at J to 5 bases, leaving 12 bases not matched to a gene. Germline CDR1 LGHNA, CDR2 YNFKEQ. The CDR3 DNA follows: TGTGCCAGTGTCGAGGGGGCGCATTCATATGGCTACACCTTC. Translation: CASVEGAHSYGYTF.

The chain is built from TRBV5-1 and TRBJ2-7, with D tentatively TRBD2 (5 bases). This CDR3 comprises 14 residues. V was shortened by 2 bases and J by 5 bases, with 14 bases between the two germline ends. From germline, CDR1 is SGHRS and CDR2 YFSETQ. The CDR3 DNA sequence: TGCGCCAGCAGCTTATATTGGGGTAGCGACGAGCAGTACTTC. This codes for CASSLYWGSDEQYF.

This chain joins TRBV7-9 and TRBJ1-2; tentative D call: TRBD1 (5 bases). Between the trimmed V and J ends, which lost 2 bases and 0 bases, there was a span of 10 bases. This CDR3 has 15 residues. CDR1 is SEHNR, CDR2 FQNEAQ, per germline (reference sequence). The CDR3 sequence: CASSLRSGPNYGYTF. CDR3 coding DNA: TGTGCCAGCAGCTTAAGGTCAGGGCCTAACTATGGCTACACCTTC.

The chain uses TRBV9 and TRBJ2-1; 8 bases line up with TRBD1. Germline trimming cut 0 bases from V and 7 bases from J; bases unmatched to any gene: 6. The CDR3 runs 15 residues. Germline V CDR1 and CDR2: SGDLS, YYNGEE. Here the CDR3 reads CASSVATGVSNEQFF. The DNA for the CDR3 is TGTGCCAGCAGCGTAGCGACAGGGGTATCTAATGAGCAGTTCTTC.

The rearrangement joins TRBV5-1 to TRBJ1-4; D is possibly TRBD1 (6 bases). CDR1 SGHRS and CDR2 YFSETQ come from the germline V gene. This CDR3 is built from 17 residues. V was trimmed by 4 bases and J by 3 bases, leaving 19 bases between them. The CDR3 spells CASSRTGTYHANEKLFF. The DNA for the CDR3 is TGCGCCAGCAGCCGTACCGGGACATATCATGCTAATGAAAAACTGTTTTTT.

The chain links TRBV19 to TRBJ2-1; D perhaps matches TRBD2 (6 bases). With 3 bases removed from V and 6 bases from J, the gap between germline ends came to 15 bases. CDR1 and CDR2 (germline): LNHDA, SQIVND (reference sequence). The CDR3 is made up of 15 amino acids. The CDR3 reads CASSMGLRVTNEQFF. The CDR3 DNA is TGTGCCAGTAGTATGGGACTCCGGGTGACCAATGAGCAGTTCTTC.

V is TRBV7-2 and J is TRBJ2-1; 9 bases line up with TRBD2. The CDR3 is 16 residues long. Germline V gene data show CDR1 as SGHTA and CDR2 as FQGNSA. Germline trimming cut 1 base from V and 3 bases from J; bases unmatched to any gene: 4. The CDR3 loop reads CASSLVGTSSYNEQFF. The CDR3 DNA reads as TGTGCCAGCAGCTTAGTTGGGACTAGCAGCTACAATGAGCAGTTCTTC.

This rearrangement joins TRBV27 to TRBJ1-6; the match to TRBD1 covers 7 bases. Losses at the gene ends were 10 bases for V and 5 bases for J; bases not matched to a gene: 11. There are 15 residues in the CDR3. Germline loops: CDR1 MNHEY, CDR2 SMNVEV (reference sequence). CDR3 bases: TGTGCCACCCACAGGGGAGGCCTAAATAATTCACCCCTCCACTTT. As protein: CATHRGGLNNSPLHF.

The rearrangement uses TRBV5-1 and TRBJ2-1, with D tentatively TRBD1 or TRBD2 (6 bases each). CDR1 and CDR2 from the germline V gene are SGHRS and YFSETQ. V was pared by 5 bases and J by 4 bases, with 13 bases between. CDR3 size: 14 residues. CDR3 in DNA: TGCGCCAGCAGGAGGGGGGCCGGGTACAATGAGCAGTTCTTC. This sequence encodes CASRRGAGYNEQFF.

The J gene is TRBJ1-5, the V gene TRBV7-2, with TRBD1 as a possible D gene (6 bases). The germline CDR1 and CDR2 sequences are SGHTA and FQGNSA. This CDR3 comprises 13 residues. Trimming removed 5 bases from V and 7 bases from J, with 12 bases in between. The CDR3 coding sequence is TGTGCCAGCAGCGAACAGGGTTTCCAGCCCCAGCATTTT. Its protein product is CASSEQGFQPQHF.

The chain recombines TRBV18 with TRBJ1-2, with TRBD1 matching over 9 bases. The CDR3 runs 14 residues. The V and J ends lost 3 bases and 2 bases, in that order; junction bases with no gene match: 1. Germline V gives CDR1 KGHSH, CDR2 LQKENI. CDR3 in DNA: TGTGCCAGCTCACCTGGGACAGGGAACTATGGCTACACCTTC. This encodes CASSPGTGNYGYTF. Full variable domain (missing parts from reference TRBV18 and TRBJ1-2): NAGVMQNPRHLVRRRGQEARLRCSPMKGHSHVYWYRQLPEEGLKFMVYLQKENIIDESGMPKERFSAEFPKEGPSILRIQQVVRGDSAAYFCASSPGTGNYGYTFGSGTRLTVV.

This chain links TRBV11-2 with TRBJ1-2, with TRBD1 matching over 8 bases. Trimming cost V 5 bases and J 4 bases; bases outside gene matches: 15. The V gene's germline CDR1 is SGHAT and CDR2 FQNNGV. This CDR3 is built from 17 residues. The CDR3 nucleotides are TGTGCCAGCAGCCCCCTGGGGACAGGCCCCGGGGGCTATGGCTACACCTTC. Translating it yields CASSPLGTGPGGYGYTF.

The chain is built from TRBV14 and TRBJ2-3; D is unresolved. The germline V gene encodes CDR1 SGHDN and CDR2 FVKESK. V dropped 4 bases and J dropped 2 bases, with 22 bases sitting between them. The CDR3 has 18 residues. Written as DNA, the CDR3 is TGTGCCAGCAGCCTGTGGTGGGAAATGGCGCGTTCCACAGATACGCAGTATTTT. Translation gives CASSLWWEMARSTDTQYF.

CDR3 amino acids: CATSRDPGASNYGYTF. Written as DNA, the CDR3 is TGTGCCACCAGCAGAGATCCCGGGGCATCTAACTATGGCTACACCTTC. This sequence joins TRBV15 and TRBJ1-2; D may be TRBD1 (5 bases). Looked up from germline, CDR1 is LNHNV and CDR2 is YYDKDF (reference sequence). Trimming cost V 0 bases and J 0 bases, with 11 bases left between them. This CDR3 spans 16 amino acids.

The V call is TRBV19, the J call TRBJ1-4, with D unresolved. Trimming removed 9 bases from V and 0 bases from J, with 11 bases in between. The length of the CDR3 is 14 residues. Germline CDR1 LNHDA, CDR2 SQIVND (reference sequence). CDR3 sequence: CASWKGTTNEKLFF. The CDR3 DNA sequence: TGTGCCAGCTGGAAGGGAACAACTAATGAAAAACTGTTTTTT. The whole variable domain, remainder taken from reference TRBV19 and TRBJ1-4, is DGGITQSPKYLFRKEGQNVTLSCEQNLNHDAMYWYRQDPGQGLRLIYYSQIVNDFQKGDIAEGYSVSREKKESFPLTVTSAQKNPTAFYLCASWKGTTNEKLFFGSGTQLSVL.

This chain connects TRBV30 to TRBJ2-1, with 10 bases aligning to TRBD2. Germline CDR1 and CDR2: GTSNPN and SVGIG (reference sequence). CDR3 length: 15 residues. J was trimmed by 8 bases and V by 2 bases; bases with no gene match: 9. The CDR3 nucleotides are TGTGCCTGGAGTAGGGCTAGCGGGAGTGCGCATGAGCAGTTCTTC. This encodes CAWSRASGSAHEQFF.

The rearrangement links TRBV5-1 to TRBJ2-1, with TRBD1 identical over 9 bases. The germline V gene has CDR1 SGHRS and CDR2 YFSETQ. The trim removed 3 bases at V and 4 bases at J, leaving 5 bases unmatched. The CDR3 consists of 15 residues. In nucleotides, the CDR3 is TGCGCCAGCAGCTCAGGACAGGGGATATACAATGAGCAGTTCTTC. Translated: CASSSGQGIYNEQFF.

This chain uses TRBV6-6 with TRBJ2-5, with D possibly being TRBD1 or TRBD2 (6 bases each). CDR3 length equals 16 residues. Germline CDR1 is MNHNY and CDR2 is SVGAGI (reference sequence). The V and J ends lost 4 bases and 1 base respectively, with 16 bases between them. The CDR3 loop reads CASSFSGALSQETQYF. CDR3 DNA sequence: TGTGCCAGCAGTTTCTCGGGGGCGCTAAGCCAAGAGACCCAGTACTTC.

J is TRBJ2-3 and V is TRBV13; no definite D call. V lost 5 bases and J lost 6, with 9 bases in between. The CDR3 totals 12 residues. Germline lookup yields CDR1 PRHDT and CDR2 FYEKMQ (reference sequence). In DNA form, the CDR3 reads TGTGCCAGCAGCCCTATGCCCGATACGCAGTATTTT. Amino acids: CASSPMPDTQYF.

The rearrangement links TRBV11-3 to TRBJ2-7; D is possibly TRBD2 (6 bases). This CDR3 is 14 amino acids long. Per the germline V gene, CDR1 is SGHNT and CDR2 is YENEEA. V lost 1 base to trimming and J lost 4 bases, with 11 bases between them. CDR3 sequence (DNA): TGTGCCAGCAGCTTAGCCGCTAGCGTGTACGAGCAGTACTTC. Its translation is CASSLAASVYEQYF.

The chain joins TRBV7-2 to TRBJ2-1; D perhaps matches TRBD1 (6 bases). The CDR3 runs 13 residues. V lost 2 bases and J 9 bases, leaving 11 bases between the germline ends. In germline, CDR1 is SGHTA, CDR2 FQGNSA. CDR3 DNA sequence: TGTGCCAGCAGCTTAAGGCTAGGGGGTGAGCAGTTCTTC. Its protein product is CASSLRLGGEQFF.

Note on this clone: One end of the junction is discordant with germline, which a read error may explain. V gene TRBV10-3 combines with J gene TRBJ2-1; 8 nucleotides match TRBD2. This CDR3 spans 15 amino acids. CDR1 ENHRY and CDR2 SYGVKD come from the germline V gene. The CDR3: CASSDRSGGPIEQFF. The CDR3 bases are TGTGCCAGCAGTGATCGGTCGGGAGGGCCGATTGAGCAGTTCTTC.

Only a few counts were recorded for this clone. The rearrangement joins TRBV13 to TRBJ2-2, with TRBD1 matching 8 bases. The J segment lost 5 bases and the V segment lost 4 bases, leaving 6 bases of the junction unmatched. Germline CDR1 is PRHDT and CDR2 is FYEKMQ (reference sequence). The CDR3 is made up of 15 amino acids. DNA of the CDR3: TGTGCCAGCAGCTCCCGGACAGGGTTTACCGGGGAGCTGTTTTTT. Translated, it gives CASSSRTGFTGELFF.

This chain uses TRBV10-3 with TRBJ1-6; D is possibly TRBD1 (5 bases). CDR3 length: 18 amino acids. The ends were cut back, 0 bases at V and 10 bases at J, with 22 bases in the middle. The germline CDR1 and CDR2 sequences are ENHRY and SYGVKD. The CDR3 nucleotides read TGTGCCATCAGTGAGTCAACGGTAGCAGGGATAGGAGGGTCACCCCTCCACTTT. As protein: CAISESTVAGIGGSPLHF.

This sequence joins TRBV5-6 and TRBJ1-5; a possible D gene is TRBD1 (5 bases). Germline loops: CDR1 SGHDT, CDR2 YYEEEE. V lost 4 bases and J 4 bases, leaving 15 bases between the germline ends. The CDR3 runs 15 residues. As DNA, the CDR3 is TGTGCCAGCAGCACCTACGACAGAACTAATCAGCCCCAGCATTTT. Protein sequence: CASSTYDRTNQPQHF.

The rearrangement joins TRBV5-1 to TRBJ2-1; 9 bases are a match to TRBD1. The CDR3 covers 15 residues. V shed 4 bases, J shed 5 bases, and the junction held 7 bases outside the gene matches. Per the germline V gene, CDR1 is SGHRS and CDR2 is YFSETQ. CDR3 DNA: TGCGCCAGCAGCCTGGGACAGGGCCCGCACAATGAGCAGTTCTTC. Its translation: CASSLGQGPHNEQFF.